The clone carrying this T cell receptor beta chain was seen many times. The data were taken from a study of blood T cell repertoires in COVID-19. Study summary: The United States, Italy and Spain were the sources of the acute and convalescent COVID-19 samples. From T cells, B-cell-depleted T cells, or PBMCs came the material, which was cDNA or gDNA.

Original data processing: Reference gene primer amplification in the assay estimated nucleated cell counts. Produced via immunoSEQ multiplex PCR; TCRdb's table is partial and in-frame only. Clone size and V and J calls were adopted from that table, with D and trimming inferred from the DNA. This repertoire shows 200,000 to 250,000 clones, approximately 80% found once; its top ten account for just under 20%. This CDR3 comprises 15 residues. CDR1 MDHEN and CDR2 SYDVKM come from the germline V gene. With 1 base removed from V and 3 bases from J, the gap between germline ends came to 10 bases. The chain joins TRBV28 to TRBJ1-5; D might be TRBD1 (6 bases). The sequence came from a man aged 30-40 years with active or convalescent COVID-19. The sample consisted of peripheral blood. CDR3 sequence: CASSLSGAFNQPQHF. The CDR3 coding sequence is TGTGCCAGCAGTTTATCAGGGGCGTTCAATCAGCCCCAGCATTTT.